Shown below are 5 T cell receptor beta chains from a single sample sequenced in a study of T cell repertoires in cytomegalovirus infection. Antigens of these TCRs are unknown. One entry per CDR3 protein results from TCRdb running MiXCR on the reads. The top ten clones hold around 48% of a sample with about 570,000 distinct CDR3 sequences, around two fifths of them seen once. The material sequenced was cultured PBMCs, taken from culture after CMV antigen stimulation. The receptor source for this set is a human donor in good health (CMV status not recorded). Some clones in this sample may be carry-over from other donors' samples.

The genes are TRBV19 and TRBJ2-6; a weak D match, TRBD2 (5 bases). There are 16 residues in the CDR3. The V gene's germline CDR1 is LNHDA and CDR2 SQIVND (reference sequence). V was cut by 0 bases and J by 4 bases, with 10 bases left in between. CDR3 in DNA: TGTGCCAGTAGTATAGACTGGAGGACCGGGGCCAACGTCCTGACTTTC. This codes for CASSIDWRTGANVLTF.

V usage is TRBV6-6 and J usage is TRBJ1-5; D is ambiguous. The CDR3 runs 14 residues. V lost 7 bases and J lost 0, with 10 bases in between. Germline V CDR1 and CDR2: MNHNY, SVGAGI (reference sequence). For the CDR3, the DNA is TGTGCCAGCACGGCACAGCCTAGCAATCAGCCCCAGCATTTT. It encodes CASTAQPSNQPQHF.

The gene calls are TRBV6-1 and TRBJ2-3; D call uncertain. This CDR3 is built from 15 residues. V lost 2 bases to trimming and J lost 2 bases, with 11 bases between them. Germline lookup yields CDR1 MNHNS and CDR2 SASEGT. The DNA of the CDR3 is TGTGCCAGCAGTGAACAAACCTACAACACAGATACGCAGTATTTT. Protein sequence: CASSEQTYNTDTQYF.

This clonotype was observed a few times. This chain connects TRBV20-1 to TRBJ2-4; D unresolved. Deletions cut 2 bases from V and 6 bases from J, with 8 bases between. The CDR3 contains 12 residues. CDR1 is DFQATT, CDR2 SNEGSKA, per germline (reference sequence). CDR3 in DNA: TGCAGTGCTAGATCAGGCCTAAACATTCAGTACTTC. This translates into CSARSGLNIQYF.

This clonotype has just a few counts. J is TRBJ2-3 and V is TRBV7-2; TRBD2 agrees at 9 bases. V was pared by 4 bases and J by 4 bases, with 9 bases of the junction left unmatched. This CDR3 contains 16 residues. The germline V gene encodes CDR1 SGHTA and CDR2 FQGNSA. The CDR3 is CASSSAPGLASDTQYF. The CDR3 bases are TGTGCCAGCAGCTCCGCTCCGGGACTAGCCTCAGATACGCAGTATTTT.